This T cell receptor (beta chain) was obtained from a study of shared clonotypes between healthy human individuals. Study conclusions and caveats: Of the naive CD4 clonotypes, around 5% were shared across four donors. Memory subsets generally showed smaller estimated richness than naive subsets did.

A word on this clone: The target antigen is unknown.

Using immunoSEQ multiplex PCR, the repertoire was profiled, and TCRdb retains in-frame clones only, with some absent. This sample has 550,000 to 800,000 clones; roughly 88% occur once, and the top ten carry 34%. Germline V gives CDR1 LGHNT, CDR2 FRNRAP. Trimming pared 5 bases from V and 3 bases from J, leaving 16 bases between. The CDR3 totals 15 residues. CCR7-negative CD45RA+ TemRA cells were pooled with CD45RO+ cells for CD8 memory. The receptor was derived from a man aged 18 to 29 in good health. Some clones in this sample may be carry-over from other donors' samples. The V call is TRBV12-5, the J call TRBJ1-1; D unclear. The sample consisted of memory CD8+ T cells from PBMCs. Noted subset: CD45RO+ cells pooled with CCR7-negative TemRA cells. Here the CDR3 reads CASGDSTGKDTEAFF. In DNA, the CDR3 is TGTGCTAGTGGTGACTCAACCGGGAAAGACACTGAAGCTTTCTTT.